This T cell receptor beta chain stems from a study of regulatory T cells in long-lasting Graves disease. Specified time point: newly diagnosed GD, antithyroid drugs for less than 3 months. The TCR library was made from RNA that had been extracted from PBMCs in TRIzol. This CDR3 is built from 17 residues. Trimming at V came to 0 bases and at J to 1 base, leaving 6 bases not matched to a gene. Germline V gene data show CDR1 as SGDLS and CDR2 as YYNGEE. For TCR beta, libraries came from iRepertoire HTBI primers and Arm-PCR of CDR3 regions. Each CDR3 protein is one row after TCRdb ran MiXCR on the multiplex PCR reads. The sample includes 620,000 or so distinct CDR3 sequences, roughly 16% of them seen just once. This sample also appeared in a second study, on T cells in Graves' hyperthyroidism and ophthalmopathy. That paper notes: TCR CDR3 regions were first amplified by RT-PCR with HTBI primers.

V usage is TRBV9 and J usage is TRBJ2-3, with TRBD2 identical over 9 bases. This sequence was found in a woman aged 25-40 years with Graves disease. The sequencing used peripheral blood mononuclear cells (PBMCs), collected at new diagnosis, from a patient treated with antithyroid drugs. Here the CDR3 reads CASSVGSAGGRTDTQYF. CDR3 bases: TGTGCCAGCAGCGTAGGAAGCGCGGGAGGGCGCACAGATACGCAGTATTTT.